This T cell receptor (beta chain) was observed in a study of blood T cell repertoires in COVID-19. Study context: Sites in the United States, Italy and Spain provided acute and convalescent COVID-19 samples. T cells, B-cell-depleted T cells, or PBMCs provided the cDNA or gDNA that served as material.

Authors' methods: From reference gene primer amplification, estimates of nucleated cell counts were derived. Assay used: immunoSEQ multiplex PCR; TCRdb lists only in-frame clones, some missing. The V and J calls and the clone size are those of that table, but D and trimming were determined from the DNA. This table has some 110,000 clones, roughly 85% appearing once. Trimming at V came to 6 bases and at J to 4 bases, leaving 7 bases not matched to a gene. This CDR3 spans 14 amino acids. Looked up from germline, CDR1 is MNHEY and CDR2 is SVGAGI. The TCR was taken from a woman older than 75 with acute or convalescent COVID-19. The sample was peripheral blood. The chain has TRBV6-5 and TRBJ1-2; 8 bases fit TRBD1. CDR3 region: CASRRQGAFYGYTF. The DNA of the CDR3 is TGTGCCAGCAGGCGTCAGGGGGCGTTCTATGGCTACACCTTC.